Following are 25 T cell receptor beta chains from one sample sequenced in a study of long-term antiretroviral therapy in people with HIV. The immunoSEQ assay was v3.0, run at survey level. Profiling relied on immunoSEQ multiplex PCR, and the TCRdb table lists in-frame clones only, not all of them. This sample has 6,500 or so clones, with 80% to 90% found just once. The source material was unsorted PBMCs, sampled 3.7 years after starting antiretroviral therapy. Source of these receptors: a woman aged 50 to 65 with HIV.

The J gene is TRBJ2-5, the V gene TRBV7-3, with 7 bases lining up with TRBD1. V shed 5 bases, J shed 3 bases, and the junction held 3 bases outside the gene matches. The germline CDR1 and CDR2 sequences are SGHTA and FQGTGA. The length of the CDR3 is 13 residues. This CDR3 reads CASSPGQKETQYF. Written as DNA, the CDR3 is TGTGCCAGCAGCCCGGGACAGAAAGAGACCCAGTACTTC.

V gene TRBV19 combines with J gene TRBJ1-1; 7 bases are a match to TRBD1. The CDR3 is made up of 15 amino acids. V dropped 5 bases and J dropped 4; count of bases not matched to a gene: 10. Germline CDR1 is LNHDA and CDR2 is SQIVND (reference sequence). CDR3 coding DNA: TGTGCCAGTAGTCTCGGAGACAGGGTTGGCACTGAAGCTTTCTTT. Protein product: CASSLGDRVGTEAFF.

The chain has TRBV6-1 and TRBJ2-7; a weak D match, TRBD2 (6 bases). CDR1 and CDR2 from the germline V gene are MNHNS and SASEGT. Trimming cost V 7 bases and J 0 bases, with 10 bases left between them. The CDR3 covers 13 residues. This CDR3 is CASTGLSSYEQYF. The CDR3 DNA is TGTGCCAGCACGGGACTGAGCTCCTACGAGCAGTACTTC.

The chain couples TRBV5-1 to TRBJ1-1, with D maybe TRBD1 (5 bases). Trimming stripped 1 base from V and 4 bases from J, with 11 bases between. Looked up from germline, CDR1 is SGHRS and CDR2 is YFSETQ. The length of the CDR3 is 14 residues. CDR3 nucleotides: TGCGCCAGCAGCTTGTCGCAGGGACCCACTGAAGCTTTCTTT. Protein sequence: CASSLSQGPTEAFF.

The DNA of the CDR3 is TGTGCCAGCAGTTCCCGACTAGCGGGAGGAATCTACGAGCAGTACTTC. Amino acid sequence: CASSSRLAGGIYEQYF. The rearrangement uses TRBV6-5 and TRBJ2-7, with TRBD2 matching 13 bases. The V gene's germline CDR1 is MNHEY and CDR2 SVGAGI. Losses at the gene ends were 4 bases for V and 3 bases for J; bases not matched to a gene: 6. The CDR3 is made up of 16 amino acids.

The chain couples TRBV7-8 to TRBJ2-5; D is perhaps TRBD1 (5 bases). V was trimmed by 2 bases and J by 0 bases, leaving 16 bases between them. This CDR3 has 17 residues. In germline, CDR1 is SGHVS, CDR2 FQNEAQ. CDR3: CASSLSATRVYQETQYF. CDR3 in DNA: TGTGCCAGCAGCTTATCGGCAACCAGGGTGTACCAAGAGACCCAGTACTTC.

The J gene is TRBJ2-7, the V gene TRBV7-9; 7 bases line up with TRBD1. Trimming removed 2 bases from V and 6 bases from J; junction bases left unmatched: 7. CDR1 and CDR2 from the germline V gene are SEHNR and FQNEAQ (reference sequence). The CDR3 sequence is 14 residues long. CDR3 nucleotide sequence: TGTGCCAGCAGCTTACTTGGACAGGTGGCCGAGCAGTACTTC. Its translation is CASSLLGQVAEQYF.

This clone has only one observation. The V and J genes are TRBV18 and TRBJ2-7; 8 nucleotides align to TRBD2. Germline values: CDR1 KGHSH, CDR2 LQKENI. CDR3 length: 14 amino acids. V gave up 3 bases and J gave up 2 bases; unmatched junction bases: 3. CDR3 nucleotides: TGTGCCAGCTCACCTCGGGAGGGGGCCTACGAGCAGTACTTC. Protein: CASSPREGAYEQYF.

J is TRBJ2-7 and V is TRBV4-1, with D perhaps matching TRBD1 or TRBD2 (6 bases each). The CDR3 covers 15 residues. Trimming left V 2 bases short and J 4 bases short, with 15 bases between. Germline CDR1 and CDR2: MGHRA and YSYEKL. The CDR3 DNA is TGCGCCAGCAGCCAACCGACAGGAGGGGAATACGAGCAGTACTTC. This encodes CASSQPTGGEYEQYF.

The chain carries TRBV6-6 and TRBJ1-1; 8 nucleotides agree with TRBD1. Germline trimming cut 6 bases from V and 8 bases from J; bases unmatched to any gene: 5. The CDR3 has 12 residues. Germline V gives CDR1 MNHNY, CDR2 SVGAGI (reference sequence). CDR3 region: CASRPGQGEAFF. The CDR3 DNA follows: TGTGCCAGCAGACCCGGACAGGGAGAAGCTTTCTTT.

V gene TRBV7-9 combines with J gene TRBJ2-3, with TRBD1 identical over 7 bases. CDR1 and CDR2 (germline): SEHNR, FQNEAQ (reference sequence). The J segment lost 0 bases and the V segment lost 5 bases, leaving 8 bases of the junction unmatched. CDR3 size: 16 residues. CDR3: CASSHRGLESTDTQYF. As DNA, the CDR3 is TGTGCCAGCAGCCACAGGGGCCTTGAGAGCACAGATACGCAGTATTTT.

The gene calls are TRBV4-1 and TRBJ2-3, with TRBD2 identical over 9 bases. Losses at the gene ends were 1 base for V and 0 bases for J; bases not matched to a gene: 8. The CDR3 is made up of 18 amino acids. The germline gives CDR1 MGHRA, CDR2 YSYEKL. CDR3 coding DNA: TGCGCCAGCAGCCAAGGAAGCGGGAGGTTGATTAGCACAGATACGCAGTATTTT. Protein: CASSQGSGRLISTDTQYF.

V and J are TRBV13 and TRBJ1-2, with a weak D call TRBD1 (6 bases). Trimming took 2 bases from V and 2 from J, leaving 12 bases between them. Germline loops: CDR1 PRHDT, CDR2 FYEKMQ (reference sequence). There are 15 residues in the CDR3. CDR3 sequence (DNA): TGTGCCAGCAGCTTATCTGGGGGGCCAAACTATGGCTACACCTTC. Residues: CASSLSGGPNYGYTF.

This clone was recorded only once. The genes are TRBV27 and TRBJ2-7, with D unresolved. The germline V gene encodes CDR1 MNHEY and CDR2 SMNVEV (reference sequence). This CDR3 region has 12 residues. The V end was cut by 6 bases, the J end by 3 bases, with 9 bases between. The CDR3 nucleotides read TGTGCCAGCAGGGGCGAAAGCTACGAGCAGTACTTC. Translating it yields CASRGESYEQYF.

V and J are TRBV6-6 and TRBJ1-1, with 7 bases identical to TRBD1. There are 15 residues in the CDR3. The trim removed 7 bases at V and 4 bases at J, leaving 12 bases unmatched. Germline V lookup: CDR1 MNHNY, CDR2 SVGAGI (reference sequence). CDR3 DNA: TGTGCCAGCACCCAGATAGGGGGCAGGGGCACTGAAGCTTTCTTT. It translates to CASTQIGGRGTEAFF.

This CDR3 reads CASSGQGSYQPQHF. In nucleotides, the CDR3 is TGTGCCAGCAGTGGACAGGGAAGTTATCAGCCCCAGCATTTT. This chain uses TRBV27 with TRBJ1-5, with 8 bases aligning to TRBD1. CDR3 length: 14 residues. CDR1 and CDR2 from the germline V gene are MNHEY and SMNVEV (reference sequence). Unmatched junction bases numbered 5, after V lost 5 bases and J lost 5 bases.

This clone has more than one count but fewer than ten. The chain uses TRBV7-9 and TRBJ1-3; no firm D call. The CDR3 contains 15 residues. The V and J ends lost 6 bases and 4 bases respectively, with 16 bases between them. Germline V gene data show CDR1 as SEHNR and CDR2 as FQNEAQ (reference sequence). Here the CDR3 reads CASSPQPRSGNTIYF. The CDR3 DNA follows: TGTGCCAGCAGTCCCCAGCCCCGGAGCGGAAACACCATATATTTT.

Points on this clone: The junction shows a germline mismatch at one end, possibly a read error. DNA of the CDR3: TGTGCTAGCAGCTTAGTAGCGGGAGTAGGAGAGACCCAGTACTTC. This codes for CASSLVAGVGETQYF. The chain links TRBV7-7 to TRBJ2-5; 9 bases map to TRBD2. Per germline, CDR1 SSHAT and CDR2 FNYEAQ (reference sequence). The CDR3 is 15 residues long. Full variable domain (rest looked up from reference TRBV7-7 and TRBJ2-5): GAGVSQSPRYKVTKRGQDVTLRCDPISSHATLYWYQQALGQGPEFLTYFNYEAQPDKSGLPSDRFSAERPEGSISTLTIQRTEQRDSAMYRCASSLVAGVGETQYFGPGTRLLVL.

The chain links TRBV18 to TRBJ2-2; TRBD1 agrees at 9 bases. The CDR3 loop spans 16 amino acids. The J segment lost 6 bases and the V segment lost 0 bases, leaving 5 bases of the junction unmatched. The germline gives CDR1 KGHSH, CDR2 LQKENI. CDR3 nucleotide sequence: TGTGCCAGCTCACCACCGGAACAGGGGGCTTCCGGGGAGCTGTTTTTT. This translates into CASSPPEQGASGELFF.

The chain couples TRBV6-6 to TRBJ2-3; TRBD2 agrees at 8 bases. This CDR3 contains 13 residues. With 6 bases clipped from V and 6 bases from J, the junction kept 5 bases outside the gene matches. Germline values: CDR1 MNHNY, CDR2 SVGAGI (reference sequence). CDR3 DNA: TGTGCCAGCAGCGGACTAGCCGCGGATACGCAGTATTTT. Amino acid sequence: CASSGLAADTQYF.

The V call is TRBV27, the J call TRBJ2-1; D uncertain. This CDR3 has 15 amino acids. CDR1 is MNHEY and CDR2 is SMNVEV in the germline V gene (reference sequence). The ends were cut back, 4 bases at V and 1 base at J, with 11 bases in the middle. This CDR3 is CASSSTEASYNEQFF. The CDR3 DNA is TGTGCCAGCAGTTCGACCGAAGCTTCCTACAATGAGCAGTTCTTC.

This clone came up once. CDR3 loop: CASSSGRGDYNEQFF. The CDR3 DNA sequence: TGTGCCAGCAGCTCGGGAAGGGGCGATTACAATGAGCAGTTCTTC. The rearrangement links TRBV11-3 to TRBJ2-1; D possibly uses TRBD1 or TRBD2 (5 bases each). The V end was cut by 4 bases, the J end by 4 bases, with 14 bases between. The CDR3 loop spans 15 amino acids. Germline V CDR1 and CDR2: SGHNT, YENEEA.

The J gene is TRBJ2-3, the V gene TRBV6-1; perhaps TRBD1 as D (5 bases). Germline CDR1 reads MNHNS; CDR2 reads SASEGT. V lost 6 bases, J lost 3 bases, and 13 bases lay in between. CDR3 size: 14 residues. CDR3 coding DNA: TGTGCCAGCAGCAGGACACTGGCAACAGATACGCAGTATTTT. Protein product: CASSRTLATDTQYF.

The gene calls are TRBV6-1 and TRBJ2-7; D uncertain. Trimming cost V 4 bases and J 0 bases, with 13 bases left between them. The CDR3 covers 15 residues. Germline CDR1 reads MNHNS; CDR2 reads SASEGT. Written as DNA, the CDR3 is TGTGCCAGCAGTGGGGGTGTTTGGAGCTCCTACGAGCAGTACTTC. This encodes CASSGGVWSSYEQYF.

V is TRBV10-3 and J is TRBJ2-5; D gene uncertain. This CDR3 has 12 residues. The germline V gene encodes CDR1 ENHRY and CDR2 SYGVKD. Trimming stripped 6 bases from V and 2 bases from J, with 7 bases between. The CDR3 sequence is CAIRQNQETQYF. CDR3 in DNA: TGTGCCATCAGGCAGAATCAAGAGACCCAGTACTTC.